This TCR beta chain was found in a study of PD-1 blockade in classical Hodgkin lymphoma. Study at large: Nivolumab 3 mg/kg was given intravenously every 2 weeks.

A word on this clone: Its antigen is not identified.

Study findings and constraints: Newly diagnosed patients reportedly trailed healthy donors in baseline TCR diversity.

Every patient was affected by relapse after autologous stem cell transplantation, while exposure to brentuximab vedotin was not uniform. Trimming removed 4 bases from V and 9 bases from J, with 13 bases in between. Germline V lookup: CDR1 SGHNT, CDR2 YENEEA. The CDR3 is 13 amino acids. Profiled with immunoSEQ multiplex PCR; TCRdb holds only in-frame clones, not every one. This sample has approximately 99,000 clones, with approximately 80% found just once. V usage is TRBV11-3 and J usage is TRBJ2-1; D not certain. The sample here was peripheral blood mononuclear cells (PBMCs), taken before the second cycle of nivolumab. The receptor comes from a human donor with classical Hodgkin lymphoma. The CDR3 nucleotides read TGTGCCAGCAGCTCCGTGGATGGCGGTGAGCAGTTCTTC. It specifies CASSSVDGGEQFF.